One sample yielded the 27 T cell receptor beta chains listed below, sequenced in a study of blood T cell repertoires in COVID-19. TCRdb keeps only in-frame clones here, not all; method: immunoSEQ multiplex PCR. Of roughly 370,000 clones listed, around nine tenths are singletons. Sequenced input: PBMCs or T cells enriched from blood (not recorded which). These receptors all come from a woman in her forties or fifties who had recovered from COVID-19.

This rearrangement joins TRBV5-1 to TRBJ1-2, with 7 nucleotides matching TRBD1. Germline V CDR1 and CDR2: SGHRS, YFSETQ. The CDR3 has 15 residues. V lost 3 bases, J lost 2 bases, and 7 bases stayed unmatched. The CDR3 region is CASSYRDSENYGYTF. The CDR3 coding sequence is TGCGCCAGCAGCTACCGGGACAGTGAGAACTATGGCTACACCTTC.

This rearrangement joins TRBV2 to TRBJ2-7, with TRBD2 matching over 10 bases. The CDR3 totals 15 residues. CDR1 SNHLY and CDR2 FYNNEI come from the germline V gene. J lost 6 bases, V lost 4 bases, and 9 bases had no gene match. The CDR3 sequence: CASSVVSGGAGEQYF. The CDR3 coding sequence is TGTGCCAGCAGTGTAGTCAGCGGGGGGGCCGGCGAGCAGTACTTC.

The chain uses TRBV29-1 and TRBJ1-4, with a tentative D call TRBD1 (6 bases). This CDR3 has 15 amino acids. Looked up from germline, CDR1 is SQVTM and CDR2 is ANQGSEA. Between the trimmed V and J ends, which lost 0 bases and 5 bases, there was a span of 13 bases. CDR3 bases: TGCAGCGTTGAAGATCCTAGGACAGAGAATGAAAAACTGTTTTTT. Amino acid sequence: CSVEDPRTENEKLFF.

The rearrangement links TRBV7-9 to TRBJ2-2; no definite D call. The CDR3 spans 13 residues. V lost 2 bases to trimming and J lost 7 bases, with 8 bases between them. CDR1 is SEHNR, CDR2 FQNEAQ, per germline (reference sequence). In nucleotides, the CDR3 is TGTGCCAGCAGCTTAATAGCATTCGGGGAGCTGTTTTTT. It specifies CASSLIAFGELFF.

The rearrangement links TRBV7-2 to TRBJ2-7; 8 bases agree with TRBD1. V shed 1 base, J shed 4 bases, and the junction held 0 bases outside the gene matches. The CDR3 is 13 residues long. From germline, CDR1 is SGHTA and CDR2 FQGNSA. The CDR3: CASSLGTGYEQYF. For the CDR3, the DNA is TGTGCCAGCAGCTTAGGGACAGGGTACGAGCAGTACTTC.

The CDR3 loop reads CASRPIRMGSYNSPLHF. In DNA, the CDR3 is TGTGCCAGCAGACCGATCAGGATGGGCTCCTATAATTCACCCCTCCACTTT. This chain joins TRBV11-2 and TRBJ1-6, with unresolved D. The V end lost 6 bases, the J end lost 0 bases, and 15 bases lay between the germline ends. The CDR3 is 17 residues long. The germline gives CDR1 SGHAT, CDR2 FQNNGV.

The V gene is TRBV2, the J gene TRBJ1-1, with D maybe TRBD1 (6 bases). With 8 bases removed from V and 1 base from J, the gap between germline ends came to 11 bases. This CDR3 has 13 residues. Germline CDR1 is SNHLY and CDR2 is FYNNEI. For the CDR3, the DNA is TGTGCCAGCTCGGGACACCAGAACACTGAAGCTTTCTTT. It yields the protein CASSGHQNTEAFF.

The genes are TRBV7-9 and TRBJ2-5, with no clear D. The CDR3 covers 14 residues. Per germline, CDR1 SEHNR and CDR2 FQNEAQ (reference sequence). V lost 0 bases to trimming and J lost 7 bases, with 12 bases between them. The CDR3 nucleotides read TGTGCCAGCAGCTTAGCGTGGAGAGAAGGGACCCAGTACTTC. Its translation is CASSLAWREGTQYF. The variable domain in full, with the rest retrieved from reference TRBV7-9 and TRBJ2-5, is DTGVSQNPRHKITKRGQNVTFRCDPISEHNRLYWYRQTLGQGPEFLTYFQNEAQLEKSRLLSDRFSAERPKGSFSTLEIQRTEQGDSAMYLCASSLAWREGTQYFGPGTRLLVL.

This chain connects TRBV7-9 to TRBJ2-7, with TRBD1 as a possible D gene (6 bases). This CDR3 has 14 residues. Per the germline V gene, CDR1 is SEHNR and CDR2 is FQNEAQ (reference sequence). Trimming pared 4 bases from V and 7 bases from J, leaving 17 bases between. The CDR3 region has the DNA TGTGCCAGCAGCTCGGACAGCGGCCCCAGGGAGCAGTACTTC. This encodes CASSSDSGPREQYF.

The CDR3 nucleotides are TGTGCCAGCAGGGCATTAGGGGGCGCGAGCTATGGCTACACCTTC. Its protein is CASRALGGASYGYTF. The chain joins TRBV27 to TRBJ1-2; TRBD1 agrees at 7 bases. The CDR3 is 15 amino acids. Germline V CDR1 and CDR2: MNHEY, SMNVEV (reference sequence). V gave up 6 bases and J gave up 4 bases; unmatched junction bases: 11.

In DNA, the CDR3 is TGTGCCAGTAGTACCTTTTCCGGCGGGAAAGCTAACTATGGCTACACCTTC. Translating gives CASSTFSGGKANYGYTF. This chain links TRBV19 with TRBJ1-2; D unclear. V dropped 4 bases and J dropped 0 bases, with 18 bases sitting between them. This CDR3 comprises 17 residues. Germline V gene lookup returns CDR1 LNHDA and CDR2 SQIVND (reference sequence).

The V call is TRBV3-1 (or the pseudogene TRBV3-2), the J call TRBJ2-4; 10 bases fit TRBD2. Unmatched junction bases numbered 7, after V lost 0 bases and J lost 2 bases. Germline V gene sequence: CDR1 LGHDT, CDR2 YNNKEL (reference sequence). The CDR3 is 18 amino acids. In DNA form, the CDR3 reads TGTGCCAGCAGCCAAGAGGCCCAGCGGGGGGGAACCAAAAACATTCAGTACTTC. Translation: CASSQEAQRGGTKNIQYF.

The CDR3 nucleotides are TGTGCCAGCAGCTTAGGGGGCCTCAATGAGCAGTTCTTC. This sequence encodes CASSLGGLNEQFF. The chain joins TRBV7-2 to TRBJ2-1; D might be TRBD1 (5 bases). Germline lookup yields CDR1 SGHTA and CDR2 FQGNSA. CDR3 length equals 13 residues. V gave up 1 base and J gave up 6 bases, with 7 bases separating them.

The chain links TRBV5-1 to TRBJ2-1; the match to TRBD1 covers 10 bases. The CDR3 covers 17 residues. The germline CDR1 and CDR2 sequences are SGHRS and YFSETQ. Losses at the gene ends were 4 bases for V and 8 bases for J; bases not matched to a gene: 15. CDR3 coding DNA: TGCGCCAGCAGCCAGAGCGGCCGGGACAGGGGAAGGGATGAGCAGTTCTTC. As protein: CASSQSGRDRGRDEQFF.

V usage is TRBV24-1 and J usage is TRBJ1-2, with 10 bases that match TRBD1. The germline gives CDR1 KGHDR, CDR2 SFDVKD. After removal of 5 bases from V and 8 bases from J, the junction contained 10 bases not matched to a gene. The CDR3 covers 15 residues. CDR3 nucleotides: TGTGCCACCAGTGCCGGGACAGGGGCTACGGGGGGCTACACCTTC. Translated: CATSAGTGATGGYTF.

The chain combines TRBV5-1 with TRBJ1-2; no reliable D call. The CDR3 length is 10 residues. V dropped 10 bases and J dropped 7 bases, with 11 bases sitting between them. Germline V lookup: CDR1 SGHRS, CDR2 YFSETQ. The CDR3 sequence: CAREEVGYTF. The CDR3, as DNA: TGCGCCCGGGAGGAGGTTGGCTACACCTTC.

The rearrangement joins TRBV28 to TRBJ1-5; TRBD1 aligns across 10 bases. The CDR3 is 16 amino acids. V lost 6 bases to trimming and J lost 1 base; unmatched junction nucleotides: 6. Germline V lookup: CDR1 MDHEN, CDR2 SYDVKM. The CDR3 reads CASSSLGQGSNQPQHF. The CDR3 nucleotides are TGTGCCAGCAGCTCATTGGGACAGGGGAGCAATCAGCCCCAGCATTTT.

The rearrangement uses TRBV2 and TRBJ2-5, with D tentatively TRBD2 (6 bases). This CDR3 comprises 14 residues. Germline V gene data show CDR1 as SNHLY and CDR2 as FYNNEI. Deletions cut 6 bases from V and 5 bases from J, with 16 bases between. CDR3 in DNA: TGTGCCAGCAGGGGGGACTCCCATGGTGAGACCCAGTACTTC. Its translation is CASRGDSHGETQYF.

The chain has TRBV27 and TRBJ2-2, with D hard to call. The length of the CDR3 is 15 residues. V lost 2 bases and J lost 4, with 11 bases in between. CDR1 and CDR2 (germline): MNHEY, SMNVEV (reference sequence). CDR3 coding DNA: TGTGCCAGCAGTTTAACCCCATCAGGCACCGGGGAGCTGTTTTTT. This codes for CASSLTPSGTGELFF.

In nucleotides, the CDR3 is TGCGCCAGCAGCGTTGACAGCTACAATGAGCAGTTCTTC. Its protein is CASSVDSYNEQFF. The chain joins TRBV5-1 to TRBJ2-1; tentative D call: TRBD1 (5 bases). Per the germline V gene, CDR1 is SGHRS and CDR2 is YFSETQ. The CDR3 has 13 residues. V shed 4 bases and J shed 3 bases, with 8 bases lying between them.

The rearrangement joins TRBV4-3 to TRBJ1-2; possibly TRBD1 for D (5 bases). The germline V gene has CDR1 LGHNA and CDR2 YSLEER. V was clipped by 0 bases and J by 0 bases, with 14 bases between them. The CDR3 covers 17 residues. CDR3 region: CASSQELLSTANYGYTF. The CDR3 DNA reads as TGCGCCAGCAGCCAAGAACTTCTATCGACAGCTAACTATGGCTACACCTTC.

The chain couples TRBV2 to TRBJ1-3, with D maybe TRBD1 (5 bases). Trimming took 6 bases from V and 0 from J, leaving 15 bases between them. Germline V gene data show CDR1 as SNHLY and CDR2 as FYNNEI. This CDR3 comprises 16 residues. CDR3 sequence reads: CASRGTSLSSGNTIYF. CDR3 coding DNA: TGTGCCAGCAGGGGGACTTCCCTGAGCTCTGGAAACACCATATATTTT.

The rearrangement links TRBV7-8 to TRBJ1-1; D uncertain. This CDR3 region has 15 residues. The germline V and J ends were trimmed by 1 base and 1 base, with 10 bases remaining between them. The V gene's germline CDR1 is SGHVS and CDR2 FQNEAQ. The DNA for the CDR3 is TGTGCCAGCAGCTTAGAGCGTCAGTCGAACACTGAAGCTTTCTTT. This codes for CASSLERQSNTEAFF. The entire variable domain, with the rest obtained from reference TRBV7-8 and TRBJ1-1, is as follows: GAGVSQSPRYKVAKRGQDVALRCDPISGHVSLFWYQQALGQGPEFLTYFQNEAQLDKSGLPSDRFFAERPEGSVSTLKIQRTQQEDSAVYLCASSLERQSNTEAFFGQGTRLTVV.

The genes are TRBV18 and TRBJ1-4; 8 bases agree with TRBD1. The V gene end was trimmed by 4 bases and the J gene end by 4 bases; junction bases not matched to a gene: 8. The CDR3 spans 16 residues. Germline CDR1 is KGHSH and CDR2 is LQKENI. The CDR3 region has the DNA TGTGCCAGCTCACTCCTACAGGGGGGAAATAATGAAAAACTGTTTTTT. Protein: CASSLLQGGNNEKLFF.

The CDR3 protein is CASQGAGFYEQYF. In nucleotides, the CDR3 is TGTGCCAGTCAGGGGGCTGGTTTCTACGAGCAGTACTTC. The rearrangement links TRBV19 to TRBJ2-7; TRBD1 matches at 8 bases. CDR3 size: 13 residues. Per the germline V gene, CDR1 is LNHDA and CDR2 is SQIVND (reference sequence). V lost 8 bases, J lost 3 bases, and 6 bases stayed unmatched.

The V and J genes are TRBV5-4 and TRBJ1-6; 8 bases agree with TRBD1. The germline V gene encodes CDR1 SGHNT and CDR2 YYREEE (reference sequence). With V trimmed by 5 bases and J by 9 bases, 7 bases remained unmatched. The CDR3 loop spans 14 amino acids. CDR3 loop: CASRYGQGGSPLHF. CDR3 nucleotides: TGTGCCAGCAGGTACGGACAGGGAGGTTCACCCCTCCACTTT.

The chain uses TRBV7-9 and TRBJ1-4, with D unresolved. Trimming pared 3 bases from V and 7 bases from J, leaving 12 bases between. Per the germline V gene, CDR1 is SEHNR and CDR2 is FQNEAQ (reference sequence). The CDR3 has 14 amino acids. CDR3 in DNA: TGTGCCAGCAGCTTCCAAGGCGGTCTTGAAAAACTGTTTTTT. This encodes CASSFQGGLEKLFF. Supplemented by reference TRBV7-9 and TRBJ1-4, the full variable domain reads DTGVSQNPRHKITKRGQNVTFRCDPISEHNRLYWYRQTLGQGPEFLTYFQNEAQLEKSRLLSDRFSAERPKGSFSTLEIQRTEQGDSAMYLCASSFQGGLEKLFFGSGTQLSVL.